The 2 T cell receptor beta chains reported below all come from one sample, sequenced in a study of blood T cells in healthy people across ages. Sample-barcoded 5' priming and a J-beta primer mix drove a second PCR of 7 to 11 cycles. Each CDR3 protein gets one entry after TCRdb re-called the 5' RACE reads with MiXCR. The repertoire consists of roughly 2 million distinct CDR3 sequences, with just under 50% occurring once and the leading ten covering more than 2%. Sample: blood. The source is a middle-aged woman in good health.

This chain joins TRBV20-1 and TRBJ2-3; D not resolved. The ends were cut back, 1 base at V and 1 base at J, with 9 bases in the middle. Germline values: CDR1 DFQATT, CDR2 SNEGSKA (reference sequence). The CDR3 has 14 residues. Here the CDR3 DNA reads TGCAGTGCTAGAGTGGGGATCGGCACAGATACGCAGTATTTT. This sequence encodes CSARVGIGTDTQYF.

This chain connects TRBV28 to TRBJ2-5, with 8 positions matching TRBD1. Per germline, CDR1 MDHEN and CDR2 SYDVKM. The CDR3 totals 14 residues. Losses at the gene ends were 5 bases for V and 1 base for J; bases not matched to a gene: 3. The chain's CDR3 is CASSRGQVQETQYF. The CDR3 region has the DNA TGTGCCAGCAGTCGGGGACAGGTCCAAGAGACCCAGTACTTC.